Each of the 12 T cell receptor beta chains below was sequenced from the same sample in a study of blood T cell repertoires in COVID-19. Sequencing was performed with immunoSEQ multiplex PCR; in TCRdb, only in-frame clones are kept and a portion is missing. This table holds hundreds of thousands of clones, 75% to 90% found once. The sample comprised peripheral blood. The receptor source for this set is a man aged 55 to 70 who had recovered from COVID-19.

The chain recombines TRBV30 with TRBJ1-1, with D uncertain. The CDR3 sequence is 12 residues long. CDR1 is GTSNPN, CDR2 SVGIG, per germline (reference sequence). V was trimmed by 0 bases and J by 11 bases, leaving 13 bases between them. CDR3: CAWSVIGAAAFF. The CDR3 nucleotides read TGTGCCTGGAGTGTGATCGGTGCGGCGGCTTTCTTT.

V is TRBV18 and J is TRBJ2-7, with 9 bases that match TRBD1. The trim removed 5 bases at V and 2 bases at J, leaving 7 bases unmatched. The CDR3 length is 15 residues. Germline V CDR1 and CDR2: KGHSH, LQKENI. The CDR3 DNA is TGTGCCAGCTCAATGGGACAGGGAGTTCCCTACGAGCAGTACGTC. This sequence encodes CASSMGQGVPYEQYV.

This sequence joins TRBV6-6 and TRBJ1-5, with D possibly matching TRBD1 (5 bases). V dropped 6 bases and J dropped 7 bases, with 16 bases sitting between them. CDR3 length: 14 amino acids. CDR1 MNHNY and CDR2 SVGAGI come from the germline V gene (reference sequence). Here the CDR3 reads CASRLGTQGQPQHF. The DNA for the CDR3 is TGTGCCAGCAGGCTTGGGACTCAGGGACAGCCCCAGCATTTT.

J is TRBJ1-5 and V is TRBV5-6; D may be TRBD1 (5 bases). The CDR3 totals 14 residues. Germline CDR1 SGHDT, CDR2 YYEEEE. Deletions cut 6 bases from V and 1 base from J, with 11 bases between. The CDR3 loop is CASTTGWSNQPQHF. The CDR3 nucleotides are TGTGCCAGCACTACAGGTTGGAGCAATCAGCCCCAGCATTTT.

The chain has TRBV24-1 and TRBJ2-2; 9 bases match TRBD1. The CDR3 totals 16 residues. V shed 4 bases, J shed 1 base, and the junction held 3 bases outside the gene matches. Germline V gene lookup returns CDR1 KGHDR and CDR2 SFDVKD. The CDR3 coding sequence is TGTGCCACCAGTGACCGACAGGGGGGGAACACCGGGGAGCTGTTTTTT. Translation gives CATSDRQGGNTGELFF.

The chain uses TRBV5-1 and TRBJ1-4; D gene uncertain. CDR1 is SGHRS and CDR2 is YFSETQ in the germline V gene. This CDR3 has 15 amino acids. Trimming shortened V by 0 bases and J by 7 bases, and 13 bases separated the two germline ends. In nucleotides, the CDR3 is TGCGCCAGCAGCTTGGATGGAGGGTCAGGTGAAAAACTGTTTTTT. This sequence encodes CASSLDGGSGEKLFF.

V is TRBV24-1 and J is TRBJ2-5; tentatively, D is TRBD2 (6 bases). Germline V lookup: CDR1 KGHDR, CDR2 SFDVKD. There are 14 residues in the CDR3. The ends were cut back, 3 bases at V and 4 bases at J, with 11 bases in the middle. The CDR3 region has the DNA TGTGCCACCAGTGATAGGAGGGTAGTAGAGACCCAGTACTTC. The encoded protein is CATSDRRVVETQYF.

The chain combines TRBV11-2 with TRBJ2-3, with 10 bases fitting TRBD2. The junction had 3 bases not matched to a gene; V was cut back by 2 bases and J by 4 bases. This CDR3 region has 15 residues. The germline gives CDR1 SGHAT, CDR2 FQNNGV. CDR3 bases: TGTGCCAGCAGCTTAAGGCTAGCGGGGGCAGATACGCAGTATTTT. Encoded protein: CASSLRLAGADTQYF.

This chain links TRBV11-2 with TRBJ1-1, with no clear D. Germline V lookup: CDR1 SGHAT, CDR2 FQNNGV. Trimming cost V 3 bases and J 7 bases, with 9 bases left between them. The CDR3 is 12 residues long. The CDR3 nucleotides read TGTGCCAGCAGCTTGGGCAGGTATGAAGCTTTCTTT. As protein: CASSLGRYEAFF.

The chain has TRBV18 and TRBJ2-1; D unresolved. Germline V gene lookup returns CDR1 KGHSH and CDR2 LQKENI. This CDR3 comprises 16 residues. V was trimmed by 5 bases and J by 4 bases, leaving 18 bases between them. The CDR3 is CASSSLSSLNYNEQFF. CDR3 bases: TGTGCCAGCTCATCTCTTAGCAGCCTGAATTACAATGAGCAGTTCTTC.

V usage is TRBV14 and J usage is TRBJ2-7; 9 nucleotides match TRBD2. CDR1 SGHDN and CDR2 FVKESK come from the germline V gene. The CDR3 length is 15 residues. The V gene end was trimmed by 1 base and the J gene end by 6 bases; junction bases not matched to a gene: 7. The CDR3 protein is CASSQVGSSGIEQYF. CDR3 nucleotide sequence: TGTGCCAGCAGCCAAGTAGGTTCTAGCGGGATCGAGCAGTACTTC.

V and J are TRBV9 and TRBJ2-3; 7 bases are a match to TRBD2. The V gene end was trimmed by 4 bases and the J gene end by 4 bases; junction bases not matched to a gene: 9. The CDR3 consists of 15 residues. Germline loops: CDR1 SGDLS, CDR2 YYNGEE. CDR3 sequence reads: CASSTMGLSADTQYF. For the CDR3, the DNA is TGTGCCAGCAGCACCATGGGACTATCGGCAGATACGCAGTATTTT.